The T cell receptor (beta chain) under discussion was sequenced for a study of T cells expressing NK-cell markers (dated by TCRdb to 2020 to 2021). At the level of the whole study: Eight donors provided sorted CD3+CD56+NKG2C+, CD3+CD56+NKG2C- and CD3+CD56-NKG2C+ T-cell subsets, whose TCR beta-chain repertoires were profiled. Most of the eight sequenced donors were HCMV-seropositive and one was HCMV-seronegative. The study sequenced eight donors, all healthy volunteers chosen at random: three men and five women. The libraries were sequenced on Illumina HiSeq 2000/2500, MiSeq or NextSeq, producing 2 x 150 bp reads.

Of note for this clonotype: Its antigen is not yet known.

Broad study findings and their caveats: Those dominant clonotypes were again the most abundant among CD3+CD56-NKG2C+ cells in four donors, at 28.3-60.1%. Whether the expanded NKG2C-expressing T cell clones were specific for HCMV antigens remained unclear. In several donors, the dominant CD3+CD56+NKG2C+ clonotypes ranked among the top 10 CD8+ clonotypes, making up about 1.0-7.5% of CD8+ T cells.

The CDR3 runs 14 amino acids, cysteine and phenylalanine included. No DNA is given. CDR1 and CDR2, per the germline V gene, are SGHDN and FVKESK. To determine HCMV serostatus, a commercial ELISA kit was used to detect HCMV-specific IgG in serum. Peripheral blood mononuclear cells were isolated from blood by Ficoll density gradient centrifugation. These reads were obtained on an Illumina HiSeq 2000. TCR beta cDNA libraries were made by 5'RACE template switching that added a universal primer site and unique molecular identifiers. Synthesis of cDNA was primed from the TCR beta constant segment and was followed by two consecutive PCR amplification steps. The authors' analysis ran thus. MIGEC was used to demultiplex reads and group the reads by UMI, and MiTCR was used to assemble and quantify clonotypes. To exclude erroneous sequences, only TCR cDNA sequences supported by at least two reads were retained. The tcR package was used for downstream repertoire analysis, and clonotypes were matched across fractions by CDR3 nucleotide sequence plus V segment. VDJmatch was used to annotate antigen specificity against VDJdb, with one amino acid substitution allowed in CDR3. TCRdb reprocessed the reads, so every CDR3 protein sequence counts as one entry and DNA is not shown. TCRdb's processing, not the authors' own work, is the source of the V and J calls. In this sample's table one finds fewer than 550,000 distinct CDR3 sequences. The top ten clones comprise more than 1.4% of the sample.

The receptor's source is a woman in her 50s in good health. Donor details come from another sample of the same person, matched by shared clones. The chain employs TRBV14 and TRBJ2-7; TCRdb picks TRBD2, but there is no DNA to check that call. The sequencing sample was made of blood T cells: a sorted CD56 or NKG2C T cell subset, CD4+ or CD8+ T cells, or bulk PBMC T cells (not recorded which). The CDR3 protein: CASSQSGLANEQYF.